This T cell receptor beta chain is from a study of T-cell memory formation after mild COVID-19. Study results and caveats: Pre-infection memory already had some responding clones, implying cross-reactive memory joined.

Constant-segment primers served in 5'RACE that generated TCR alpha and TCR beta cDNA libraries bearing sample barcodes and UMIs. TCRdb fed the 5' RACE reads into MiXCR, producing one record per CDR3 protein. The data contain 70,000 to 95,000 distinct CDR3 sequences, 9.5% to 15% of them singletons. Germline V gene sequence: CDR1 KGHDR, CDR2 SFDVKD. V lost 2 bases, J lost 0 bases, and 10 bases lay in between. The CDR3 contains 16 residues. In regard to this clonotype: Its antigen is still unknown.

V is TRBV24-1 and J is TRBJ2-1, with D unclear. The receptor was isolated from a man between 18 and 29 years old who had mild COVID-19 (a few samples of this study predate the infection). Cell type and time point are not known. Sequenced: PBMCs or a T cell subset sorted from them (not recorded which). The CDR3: CATSDSTRSSYNEQFF. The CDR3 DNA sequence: TGTGCCACCAGTGATTCTACTCGAAGCTCCTACAATGAGCAGTTCTTC.